This T cell receptor (beta chain) derives from a study of cytomegalovirus exposure and HLA in healthy donors. Study-level findings and limits: Sequencing depth across donors, presence/absence analyses assumed, was roughly uniform. Confirmation was obtained in vitro that a few CMV-associated chains are specific for CMV antigens.

Participants comprised healthy donors of bone marrow. While unrecorded immune exposures were likely, the donors were nominally healthy when sampled. As regards this clone: Its specificity is not known.

The CDR3 sequence is 14 residues long. Germline CDR1 LNHDA, CDR2 SQIVND (reference sequence). V shed 5 bases, J shed 11 bases, and the junction held 13 bases outside the gene matches. The PCR had 60 Vbeta and 13 Jbeta primers. Method: immunoSEQ multiplex PCR; TCRdb's copy keeps in-frame clones and lacks some. The sample carries roughly 120,000 clones, more than 60% recorded once. The genes are TRBV19 and TRBJ1-1, with 8 bases lining up with TRBD1. Sequenced material: PBMCs. This clonotype was obtained from a woman in her 40s in good health and CMV-seropositive. CDR3 DNA sequence: TGTGCCAGTAGTTTCGGACGGACAGGGTACGGCGCTTTCTTT. Amino acid sequence: CASSFGRTGYGAFF.